Listed here are 21 T cell receptor beta chains from one sample, sequenced in a study of shared clonotypes between healthy human individuals. CD45RO-negative, CCR7-selected cells formed the naive CD8 fraction, which excluded terminally differentiated effector memory CD45RA+ cells. Some clones are missing from TCRdb's copy, which holds only in-frame ones; the method was immunoSEQ multiplex PCR. Altogether under 2,000,000 clones are present, over 85% being singletons, with the ten largest covering around 1%. Material: naive CD8+ T cells sorted from blood. These receptor sequences come from a man aged 18 to 30 in good health.

This clone was detected only once. The rearrangement uses TRBV28 and TRBJ2-3; perhaps TRBD1 as D (5 bases). The CDR3 length is 16 residues. Trimming removed 2 bases from V and 2 bases from J, with 14 bases in between. Germline V CDR1 and CDR2: MDHEN, SYDVKM. The CDR3 loop is CASSLGVGPVTDTQYF. The CDR3, as DNA: TGTGCCAGCAGTTTAGGGGTGGGGCCGGTCACAGATACGCAGTATTTT.

The genes are TRBV7-9 and TRBJ1-1, with a weak D call TRBD1 (5 bases). CDR3 length: 11 amino acids. Germline CDR1 is SEHNR and CDR2 is FQNEAQ (reference sequence). V was clipped by 5 bases and J by 8 bases, with 9 bases between them. The CDR3 here is CASSTTEEAFF. The CDR3 DNA follows: TGTGCCAGCAGCACGACAGAAGAAGCTTTCTTT.

The chain couples TRBV28 to TRBJ1-2; TRBD1 is a possible D gene (6 bases). This CDR3 is built from 14 residues. The V gene lost 4 bases and the J gene lost 4 bases, with 13 bases spanning the gap. Germline V lookup: CDR1 MDHEN, CDR2 SYDVKM. The CDR3: CASSSLLQGYGYTF. The DNA for the CDR3 is TGTGCCAGCAGTTCCCTATTACAGGGCTATGGCTACACCTTC.

The gene calls are TRBV7-2 and TRBJ2-3; tentatively, D is TRBD2 (6 bases). The CDR3 has 15 residues. Trimming took off 5 bases at V and 0 bases at J, with 12 bases between the two ends. Germline values: CDR1 SGHTA, CDR2 FQGNSA. The CDR3 DNA is TGTGCCAGCAGCCATCTTCGGGGGAGCACAGATACGCAGTATTTT. This codes for CASSHLRGSTDTQYF.

This clone has only one observation. In DNA form, the CDR3 reads TGCGCCAGCAGCCAAGCGTGGGGGATCGGTCAGCCCCAGCATTTT. Translation: CASSQAWGIGQPQHF. This chain connects TRBV4-3 to TRBJ1-5; D may be TRBD1 (5 bases). The CDR3 has 15 residues. V gave up 1 base and J gave up 6 bases, with 13 bases separating them. The germline V gene encodes CDR1 LGHNA and CDR2 YSLEER.

The chain carries TRBV19 and TRBJ1-1, with D perhaps matching TRBD1 (5 bases). The CDR3 consists of 14 residues. The germline CDR1 and CDR2 sequences are LNHDA and SQIVND (reference sequence). V was shortened by 4 bases and J by 3 bases, with 12 bases between the two germline ends. Written as DNA, the CDR3 is TGTGCCAGTAGTACTACAGAGGGGTACACTGAAGCTTTCTTT. It codes for CASSTTEGYTEAFF.

In the case of this clone: Other DNA sequences from this sample encode an identical CDR3 as well. The chain recombines TRBV27 with TRBJ2-7; D gene ambiguous. Trimming shortened V by 2 bases and J by 4 bases, and 9 bases separated the two germline ends. The CDR3 covers 13 residues. Germline V CDR1 and CDR2: MNHEY, SMNVEV (reference sequence). This CDR3 is CASSLSPTYEQYF. CDR3 bases: TGTGCCAGCAGTTTAAGTCCAACATACGAGCAGTACTTC.

CDR3 region: CASSPRGAGESSYNEQFF. The CDR3 nucleotides read TGCGCCAGCAGCCCCCGTGGAGCGGGGGAGAGCTCCTACAATGAGCAGTTCTTC. The chain carries TRBV4-1 and TRBJ2-1, with 8 bases matching TRBD2. The germline V gene has CDR1 MGHRA and CDR2 YSYEKL. This CDR3 region has 18 residues. V gave up 4 bases and J gave up 0 bases; unmatched junction bases: 11.

With regard to this clone: The sample carries other DNA sequences with the same CDR3. The chain couples TRBV5-4 to TRBJ2-2; no definite D call. This CDR3 contains 13 residues. CDR1 is SGHNT and CDR2 is YYREEE in the germline V gene (reference sequence). Trimming took 2 bases from V and 5 from J, leaving 7 bases between them. CDR3 nucleotide sequence: TGTGCCAGCAGCTTAGAACGGACCGGGGAGCTGTTTTTT. Translation: CASSLERTGELFF.

The rearrangement uses TRBV5-1 and TRBJ1-1; no definite D call. Looked up from germline, CDR1 is SGHRS and CDR2 is YFSETQ. V lost 1 base to trimming and J lost 0 bases, with 7 bases between them. CDR3 length: 14 residues. For the CDR3, the DNA is TGCGCCAGCAGCTTGAGGATCATGAACACTGAAGCTTTCTTT. The encoded protein is CASSLRIMNTEAFF.

The table lists this clone with a count of one. The CDR3 DNA reads TGTGCCAGCAGCTTGTGGACCACCTTAGCGGCGTACCAAGAGACCCAGTACTTC. Protein: CASSLWTTLAAYQETQYF. The J gene is TRBJ2-5, the V gene TRBV5-6; tentatively, D is TRBD2 (6 bases). The CDR3 has 18 amino acids. The V and J ends lost 1 base and 0 bases respectively, with 19 bases between them. The V gene's germline CDR1 is SGHDT and CDR2 YYEEEE. Drawing the rest from reference TRBV5-6 and TRBJ2-5, the complete variable domain is DAGVTQSPTHLIKTRGQQVTLRCSPKSGHDTVSWYQQALGQGPQFIFQYYEEEERQRGNFPDRFSGHQFPNYSSELNVNALLLGDSALYLCASSLWTTLAAYQETQYFGPGTRLLVL.

This clone was detected once. The gene calls are TRBV4-1 and TRBJ2-1, with 7 bases matching TRBD2. Germline V gene sequence: CDR1 MGHRA, CDR2 YSYEKL. This CDR3 has 16 residues. The junction had 7 bases not matched to a gene; V was cut back by 4 bases and J by 1 base. This CDR3 is CASSLETSSSYNEQFF. In nucleotides, the CDR3 is TGCGCCAGCAGCCTGGAGACTAGCTCATCCTACAATGAGCAGTTCTTC.

The rearrangement uses TRBV10-3 and TRBJ2-1; tentative D call: TRBD2 (7 bases). Trimming removed 6 bases at V and 1 base at J, with 19 bases between. The CDR3 runs to 17 residues. The V gene's germline CDR1 is ENHRY and CDR2 SYGVKD. The CDR3 DNA is TGTGCCATCAGCCCAACGGGGGGCCCGTCTTCCTACAATGAGCAGTTCTTC. Residues: CAISPTGGPSSYNEQFF.

The rearrangement uses TRBV11-2 and TRBJ2-2; possible D gene TRBD2, 6 bases. This CDR3 spans 19 amino acids. CDR1 and CDR2 (germline): SGHAT, FQNNGV. V was cut by 3 bases and J by 4 bases, with 24 bases left in between. CDR3: CASSFLIGGDSFRTGELFF. The CDR3 coding sequence is TGTGCCAGCAGCTTTCTTATAGGAGGGGATAGTTTTCGCACCGGGGAGCTGTTTTTT.

DNA of the CDR3: TGTGCCAGCCGCGGGGAGGCCGAGGAGCAGTTCTTC. Its protein product is CASRGEAEEQFF. This rearrangement joins TRBV5-4 to TRBJ2-1; TRBD2 might be the D (6 bases). V lost 7 bases and J lost 10, with 15 bases in between. Germline V gene lookup returns CDR1 SGHNT and CDR2 YYREEE (reference sequence). The CDR3 loop spans 12 amino acids. The whole variable domain, filled in from reference TRBV5-4 and TRBJ2-1, reads ETGVTQSPTHLIKTRGQQVTLRCSSQSGHNTVSWYQQALGQGPQFIFQYYREEENGRGNFPPRFSGLQFPNYSSELNVNALELDDSALYLCASRGEAEEQFFGPGTRLTVL.

This clone was seen a few times. Additional DNA sequences in this sample encode the identical CDR3. The chain has TRBV6-1 and TRBJ1-5; no firm D call. Germline CDR1 reads MNHNS; CDR2 reads SASEGT. V shed 2 bases and J shed 1 base, with 6 bases lying between them. The CDR3 loop spans 14 amino acids. The CDR3 DNA is TGTGCCAGCAGTGAACGAGGGAGCAATCAGCCCCAGCATTTT. Protein: CASSERGSNQPQHF.

Comment on this clone: Other DNA variants within this sample encode the same CDR3. The chain has TRBV7-9 and TRBJ1-5; 7 positions match TRBD1. Germline V gene sequence: CDR1 SEHNR, CDR2 FQNEAQ (reference sequence). This CDR3 contains 15 residues. Losses at the gene ends were 0 bases for V and 2 bases for J; bases not matched to a gene: 1. The CDR3 nucleotides are TGTGCCAGCAGCTTAGCGCAGGGGGGCAATCAGCCCCAGCATTTT. The encoded protein is CASSLAQGGNQPQHF.

The chain has TRBV28 and TRBJ2-1; TRBD2 is a possible D gene (6 bases). CDR3 length: 18 residues. Looked up from germline, CDR1 is MDHEN and CDR2 is SYDVKM. V lost 1 base to trimming and J lost 7 bases, with 23 bases between them. CDR3 residues: CASSLYRNGGSGWNEQFF. The CDR3 DNA reads TGTGCCAGCAGTTTATACCGAAATGGTGGTAGCGGATGGAATGAGCAGTTCTTC. Full variable domain (rest looked up from reference TRBV28 and TRBJ2-1): DVKVTQSSRYLVKRTGEKVFLECVQDMDHENMFWYRQDPGLGLRLIYFSYDVKMKEKGDIPEGYSVSREKKERFSLILESASTNQTSMYLCASSLYRNGGSGWNEQFFGPGTRLTVL.

The chain is built from TRBV27 and TRBJ1-2, with D tentatively TRBD1 (5 bases). CDR1 and CDR2 from the germline V gene are MNHEY and SMNVEV (reference sequence). CDR3 length: 13 residues. Trimming shortened V by 3 bases and J by 7 bases, and 12 bases separated the two germline ends. The CDR3 spells CASSFPGGFGYTF. As DNA, the CDR3 is TGTGCCAGCAGTTTCCCTGGGGGTTTTGGCTACACCTTC.

This chain uses TRBV15 with TRBJ2-5; D is uncertain. The V end lost 5 bases, the J end lost 4 bases, and 14 bases lay between the germline ends. Germline assignment: CDR1 LNHNV and CDR2 YYDKDF (reference sequence). The CDR3 is 14 residues long. The CDR3 loop reads CATSHTSGRETQYF. The DNA for the CDR3 is TGTGCCACCAGCCATACAAGTGGCCGAGAGACCCAGTACTTC.

This clone has just a few counts. V gene TRBV11-2 combines with J gene TRBJ1-6, with D maybe TRBD1 (6 bases). The CDR3 totals 15 residues. In germline, CDR1 is SGHAT, CDR2 FQNNGV. Trimming took off 5 bases at V and 4 bases at J, with 12 bases between the two ends. CDR3 bases: TGTGCCAGCAGCGGAACAGGGATTTATAATTCACCCCTCCACTTT. Its translation: CASSGTGIYNSPLHF.